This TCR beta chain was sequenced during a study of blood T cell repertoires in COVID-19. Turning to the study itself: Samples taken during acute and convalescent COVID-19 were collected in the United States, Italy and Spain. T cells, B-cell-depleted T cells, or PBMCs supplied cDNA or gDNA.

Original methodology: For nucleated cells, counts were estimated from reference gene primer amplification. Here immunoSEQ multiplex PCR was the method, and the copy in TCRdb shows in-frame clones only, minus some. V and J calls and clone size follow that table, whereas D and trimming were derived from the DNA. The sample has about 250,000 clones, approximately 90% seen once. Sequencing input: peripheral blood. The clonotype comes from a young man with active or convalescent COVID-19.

Written as DNA, the CDR3 is TGTGCCAGCAGCCCACGGGGACTAGCGGGAGTCGCAGATACGCAGTATTTT. Translating gives CASSPRGLAGVADTQYF. This chain uses TRBV7-2 with TRBJ2-3; 14 positions match TRBD2. CDR3 length: 17 residues. The V gene's germline CDR1 is SGHTA and CDR2 FQGNSA. V shed 5 bases, J shed 4 bases, and the junction held 8 bases outside the gene matches. Supplemented by reference TRBV7-2 and TRBJ2-3, the full variable domain reads GAGVSQSPSNKVTEKGKDVELRCDPISGHTALYWYRQSLGQGLEFLIYFQGNSAPDKSGLPSDRFSAERTGGSVSTLTIQRTQQEDSAVYLCASSPRGLAGVADTQYFGPGTRLTVL.